This T cell receptor (beta chain) was found in a study of blood T cell repertoires in COVID-19. Looking at the study overall: Donors in the United States, Italy and Spain gave samples during acute or convalescent COVID-19. PBMCs, B-cell-depleted T cells, or T cells were the source of the cDNA or gDNA that made up the material.

In the authors' methods: The assay estimated nucleated cells by amplifying reference gene primers. Some clones are missing from TCRdb's copy, which holds only in-frame ones; the method was immunoSEQ multiplex PCR. The V and J calls and clone size were taken over from that table, and D and trimming were inferred from the DNA. The table records fewer than 80,000 clones, around nine tenths of them present only once. V dropped 4 bases and J dropped 1 base, with 13 bases sitting between them. Germline V lookup: CDR1 SGHTA, CDR2 FQGNSA. The CDR3 contains 15 residues. This receptor was identified in a human donor in a cohort sampled during active COVID-19. The sample consisted of peripheral blood. This chain uses TRBV7-2 with TRBJ2-5, with D possibly matching TRBD1 (6 bases). The CDR3 protein is CASSSEGVLQETQYF. The CDR3 DNA is TGTGCCAGCAGCTCAGAGGGGGTCCTCCAAGAGACCCAGTACTTC.